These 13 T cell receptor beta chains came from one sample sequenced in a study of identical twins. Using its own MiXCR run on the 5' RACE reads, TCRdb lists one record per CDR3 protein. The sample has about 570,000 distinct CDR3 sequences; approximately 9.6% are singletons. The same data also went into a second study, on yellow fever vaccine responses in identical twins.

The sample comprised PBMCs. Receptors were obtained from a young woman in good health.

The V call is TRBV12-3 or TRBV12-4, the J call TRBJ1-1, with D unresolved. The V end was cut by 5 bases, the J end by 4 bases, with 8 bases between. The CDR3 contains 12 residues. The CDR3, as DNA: TGTGCCAGCAGTCCCTCCCCCACTGAAGCTTTCTTT. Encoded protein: CASSPSPTEAFF.

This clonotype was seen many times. The CDR3 DNA is TGCAGTGCACCGGCAGCGGGGGGGCCGGGCACAGATACGCAGTATTTT. Translating gives CSAPAAGGPGTDTQYF. The rearrangement uses TRBV20-1 and TRBJ2-3; 10 bases fit TRBD2. Germline CDR1 reads DFQATT; CDR2 reads SNEGSKA (reference sequence). The CDR3 contains 16 residues. Trimming cost V 6 bases and J 1 base; bases outside gene matches: 10.

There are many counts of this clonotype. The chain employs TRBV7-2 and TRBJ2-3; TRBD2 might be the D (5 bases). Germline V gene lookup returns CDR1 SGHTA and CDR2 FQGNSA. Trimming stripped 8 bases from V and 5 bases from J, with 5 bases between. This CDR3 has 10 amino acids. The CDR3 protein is CASRGDTQYF. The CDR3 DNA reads TGTGCCAGCCGGGGAGATACGCAGTATTTT.

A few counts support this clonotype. The CDR3 reads CASSSGQGAGYGYTF. In DNA, the CDR3 is TGTGCCAGCAGTTCCGGACAGGGGGCGGGCTATGGCTACACCTTC. The chain couples TRBV27 to TRBJ1-2, with TRBD1 matching 11 bases. V lost 4 bases, J lost 4 bases, and 5 bases stayed unmatched. CDR3 length: 15 amino acids. From germline, CDR1 is MNHEY and CDR2 SMNVEV (reference sequence).

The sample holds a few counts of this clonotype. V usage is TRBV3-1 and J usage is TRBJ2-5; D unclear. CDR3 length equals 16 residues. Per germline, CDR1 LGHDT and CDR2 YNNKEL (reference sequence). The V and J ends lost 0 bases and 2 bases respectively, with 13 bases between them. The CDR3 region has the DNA TGTGCCAGCAGCCAAGATATTGGTGGGTTGCAAGAGACCCAGTACTTC. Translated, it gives CASSQDIGGLQETQYF.

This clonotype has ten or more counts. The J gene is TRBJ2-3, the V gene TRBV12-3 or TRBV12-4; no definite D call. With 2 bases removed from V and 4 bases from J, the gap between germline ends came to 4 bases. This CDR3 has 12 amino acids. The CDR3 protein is CASSLMADTQYF. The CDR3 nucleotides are TGTGCCAGCAGTTTAATGGCAGATACGCAGTATTTT.

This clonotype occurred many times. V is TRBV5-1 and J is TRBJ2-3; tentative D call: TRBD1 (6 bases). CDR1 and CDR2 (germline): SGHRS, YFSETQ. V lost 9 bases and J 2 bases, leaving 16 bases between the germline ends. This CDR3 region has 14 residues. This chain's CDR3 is CATSAGANTDTQYF. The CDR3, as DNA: TGCGCCACCTCGGCAGGGGCAAACACAGATACGCAGTATTTT.

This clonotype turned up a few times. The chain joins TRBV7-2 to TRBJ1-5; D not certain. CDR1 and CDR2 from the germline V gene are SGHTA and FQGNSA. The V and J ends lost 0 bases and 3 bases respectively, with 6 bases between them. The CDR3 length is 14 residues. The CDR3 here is CASSLAPANQPQHF. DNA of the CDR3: TGTGCCAGCAGCTTAGCGCCAGCCAATCAGCCCCAGCATTTT.

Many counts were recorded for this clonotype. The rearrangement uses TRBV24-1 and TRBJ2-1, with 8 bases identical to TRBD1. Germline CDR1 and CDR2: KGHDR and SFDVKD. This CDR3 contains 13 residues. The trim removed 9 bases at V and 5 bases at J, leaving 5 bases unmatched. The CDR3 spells CATSGTGNNEQFF. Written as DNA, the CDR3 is TGTGCCACCTCCGGGACAGGTAACAATGAGCAGTTCTTC.

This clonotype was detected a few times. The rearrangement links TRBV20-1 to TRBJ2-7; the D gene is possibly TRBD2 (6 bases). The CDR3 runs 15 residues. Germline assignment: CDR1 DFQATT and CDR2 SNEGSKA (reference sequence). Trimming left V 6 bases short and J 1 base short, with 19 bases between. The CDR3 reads CSAVDSPRGSYEQYF. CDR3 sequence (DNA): TGCAGTGCCGTGGACTCCCCGCGGGGTTCCTACGAGCAGTACTTC.

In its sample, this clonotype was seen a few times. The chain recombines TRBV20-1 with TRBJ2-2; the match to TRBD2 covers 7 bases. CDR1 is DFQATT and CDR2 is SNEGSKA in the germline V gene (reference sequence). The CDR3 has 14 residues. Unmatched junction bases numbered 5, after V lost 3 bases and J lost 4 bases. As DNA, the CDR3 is TGCAGTGCTAGGACGGGGGGAGGCACCGGGGAGCTGTTTTTT. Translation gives CSARTGGGTGELFF.

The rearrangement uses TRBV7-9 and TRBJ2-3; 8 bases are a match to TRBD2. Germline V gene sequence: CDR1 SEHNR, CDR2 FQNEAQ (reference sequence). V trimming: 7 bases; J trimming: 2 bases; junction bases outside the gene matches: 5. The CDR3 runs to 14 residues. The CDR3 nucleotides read TGTGCCAGCAAGAGTAGCGGGAACACAGATACGCAGTATTTT. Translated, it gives CASKSSGNTDTQYF.

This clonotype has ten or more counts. The CDR3 DNA sequence: TGTGCCAGCACTCTAGCTTTGGAGCTGTTTTTT. Its translation is CASTLALELFF. The V gene is TRBV12-3 or TRBV12-4, the J gene TRBJ2-2; a weak D match, TRBD2 (5 bases). This CDR3 comprises 11 residues. V shed 7 bases and J shed 10 bases, with 10 bases lying between them.